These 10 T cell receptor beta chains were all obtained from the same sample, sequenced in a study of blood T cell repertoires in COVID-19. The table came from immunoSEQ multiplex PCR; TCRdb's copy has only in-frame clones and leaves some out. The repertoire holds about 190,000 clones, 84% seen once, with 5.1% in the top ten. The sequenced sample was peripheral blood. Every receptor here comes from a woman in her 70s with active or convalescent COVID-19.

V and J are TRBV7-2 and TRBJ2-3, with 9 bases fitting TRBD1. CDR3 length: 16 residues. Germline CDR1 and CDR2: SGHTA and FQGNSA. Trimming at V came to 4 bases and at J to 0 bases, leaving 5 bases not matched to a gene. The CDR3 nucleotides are TGTGCCAGCAGCTCCGGGACAGGGATCAGCACAGATACGCAGTATTTT. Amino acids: CASSSGTGISTDTQYF.

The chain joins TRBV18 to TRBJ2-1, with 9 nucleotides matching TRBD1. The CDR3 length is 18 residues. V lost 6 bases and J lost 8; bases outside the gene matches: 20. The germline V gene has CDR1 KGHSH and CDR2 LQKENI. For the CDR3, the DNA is TGTGCCAGCTCCCCGACAGGGGGTCTTAGGATTGGTGTACATGAGCAGTTCTTC. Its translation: CASSPTGGLRIGVHEQFF.

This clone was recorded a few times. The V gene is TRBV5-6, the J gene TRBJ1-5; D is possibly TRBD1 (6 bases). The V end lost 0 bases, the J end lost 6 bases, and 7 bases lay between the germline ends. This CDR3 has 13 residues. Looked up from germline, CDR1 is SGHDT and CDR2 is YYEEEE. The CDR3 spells CASSLDRVQPQHF. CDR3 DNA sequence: TGTGCCAGCAGCTTGGACAGGGTTCAGCCCCAGCATTTT. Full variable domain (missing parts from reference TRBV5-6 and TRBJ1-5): DAGVTQSPTHLIKTRGQQVTLRCSPKSGHDTVSWYQQALGQGPQFIFQYYEEEERQRGNFPDRFSGHQFPNYSSELNVNALLLGDSALYLCASSLDRVQPQHFGDGTRLSIL.

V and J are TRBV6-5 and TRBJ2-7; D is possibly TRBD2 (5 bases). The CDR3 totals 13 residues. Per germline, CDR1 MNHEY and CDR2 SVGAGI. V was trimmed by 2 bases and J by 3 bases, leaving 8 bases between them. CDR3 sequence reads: CASSYEAGYEQYF. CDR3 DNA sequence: TGTGCCAGCAGTTACGAGGCGGGCTACGAGCAGTACTTC.

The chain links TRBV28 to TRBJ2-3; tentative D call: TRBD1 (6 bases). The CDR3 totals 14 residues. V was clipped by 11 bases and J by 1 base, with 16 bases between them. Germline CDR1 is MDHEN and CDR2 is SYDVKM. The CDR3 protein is CAVKQGGGTDTQYF. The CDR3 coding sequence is TGTGCCGTAAAACAGGGTGGAGGCACAGATACGCAGTATTTT.

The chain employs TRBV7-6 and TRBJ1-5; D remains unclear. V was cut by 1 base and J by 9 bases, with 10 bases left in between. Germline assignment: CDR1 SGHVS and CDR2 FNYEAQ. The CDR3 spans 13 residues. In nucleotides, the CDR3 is TGTGCCAGCAGCTTAGGGGCGACGAGGCCCCAGCATTTT. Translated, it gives CASSLGATRPQHF.

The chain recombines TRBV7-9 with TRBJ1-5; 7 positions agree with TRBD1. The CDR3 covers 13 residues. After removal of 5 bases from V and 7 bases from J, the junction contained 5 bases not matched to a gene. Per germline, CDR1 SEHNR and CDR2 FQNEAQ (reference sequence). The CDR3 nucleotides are TGTGCCAGCAGCATCGGACAGGCCCAGCCCCAGCATTTT. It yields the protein CASSIGQAQPQHF. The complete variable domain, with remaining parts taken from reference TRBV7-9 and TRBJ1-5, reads DTGVSQNPRHKITKRGQNVTFRCDPISEHNRLYWYRQTLGQGPEFLTYFQNEAQLEKSRLLSDRFSAERPKGSFSTLEIQRTEQGDSAMYLCASSIGQAQPQHFGDGTRLSIL.

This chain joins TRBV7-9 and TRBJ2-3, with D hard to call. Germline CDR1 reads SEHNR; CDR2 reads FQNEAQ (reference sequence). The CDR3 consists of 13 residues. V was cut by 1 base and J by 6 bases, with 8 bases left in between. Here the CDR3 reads CASSLDGLDTQYF. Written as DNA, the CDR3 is TGTGCCAGCAGCTTAGACGGTCTTGATACGCAGTATTTT.

CDR3 nucleotides: TGTGCCAGCAGCGACCGGGACAGGAGCTCCTATAATTCACCCCTCCACTTT. Amino acids: CASSDRDRSSYNSPLHF. The rearrangement links TRBV9 to TRBJ1-6; the match to TRBD1 covers 8 bases. V lost 3 bases to trimming and J lost 0 bases; unmatched junction nucleotides: 5. The CDR3 is 17 residues long. Germline V gene sequence: CDR1 SGDLS, CDR2 YYNGEE.

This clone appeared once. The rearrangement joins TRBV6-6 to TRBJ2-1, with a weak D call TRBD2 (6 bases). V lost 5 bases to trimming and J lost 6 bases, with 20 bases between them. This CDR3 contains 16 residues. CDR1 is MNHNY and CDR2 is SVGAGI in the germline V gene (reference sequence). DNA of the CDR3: TGTGCCAGCAGTACAGTCTACGTGGGAGGAGGCAATGAGCAGTTCTTC. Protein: CASSTVYVGGGNEQFF.